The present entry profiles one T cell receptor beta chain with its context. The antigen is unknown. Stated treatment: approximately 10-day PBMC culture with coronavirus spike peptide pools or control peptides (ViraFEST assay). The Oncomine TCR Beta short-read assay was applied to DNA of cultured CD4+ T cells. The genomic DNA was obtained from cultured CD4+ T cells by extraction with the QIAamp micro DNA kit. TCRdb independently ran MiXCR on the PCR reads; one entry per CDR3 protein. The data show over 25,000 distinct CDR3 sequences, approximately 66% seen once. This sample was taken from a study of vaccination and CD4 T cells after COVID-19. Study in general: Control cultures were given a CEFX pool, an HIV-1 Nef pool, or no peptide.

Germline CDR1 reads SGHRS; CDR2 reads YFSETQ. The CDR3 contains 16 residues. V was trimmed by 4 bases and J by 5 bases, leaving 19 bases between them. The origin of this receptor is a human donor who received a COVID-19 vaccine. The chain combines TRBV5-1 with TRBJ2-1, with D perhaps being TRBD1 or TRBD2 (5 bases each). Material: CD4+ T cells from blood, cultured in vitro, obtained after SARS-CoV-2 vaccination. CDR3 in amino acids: CASSPGTDRIDNEQFF. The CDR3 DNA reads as TGCGCCAGCAGCCCTGGGACGGATCGGATCGACAATGAGCAGTTCTTC. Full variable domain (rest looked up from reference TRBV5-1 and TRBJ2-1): KAGVTQTPRYLIKTRGQQVTLSCSPISGHRSVSWYQQTPGQGLQFLFEYFSETQRNKGNFPGRFSGRQFSNSRSEMNVSTLELGDSALYLCASSPGTDRIDNEQFFGPGTRLTVL.